The clone carrying this T cell receptor (beta chain) was detected a few times. TCRdb analysed the RT-PCR reads with MiXCR anew, one entry per CDR3 protein. The sample yields about 960,000 distinct CDR3 sequences, roughly 18% seen once. The source of the sample is a study of patients and donors after allogeneic stem cell transplantation. Trimming removed 8 bases from V and 4 bases from J, with 17 bases in between. Germline V gives CDR1 ENHRY, CDR2 SYGVKD. This CDR3 is 15 amino acids long. The chain combines TRBV10-3 with TRBJ1-4; D might be TRBD1 (5 bases). This receptor was obtained from a human donor who was either an allogeneic HSCT recipient or a stem cell or donor lymphocyte infusion donor (not recorded which). It is not recorded whose cells these are; they may come from a transplant donor. The sequenced sample consisted of blood, either unsorted or a sorted T cell fraction (not recorded which). The CDR3 is CAIGPGDSINEKLFF. As DNA, the CDR3 is TGTGCCATCGGCCCAGGAGACAGTATTAATGAAAAACTGTTTTTT.